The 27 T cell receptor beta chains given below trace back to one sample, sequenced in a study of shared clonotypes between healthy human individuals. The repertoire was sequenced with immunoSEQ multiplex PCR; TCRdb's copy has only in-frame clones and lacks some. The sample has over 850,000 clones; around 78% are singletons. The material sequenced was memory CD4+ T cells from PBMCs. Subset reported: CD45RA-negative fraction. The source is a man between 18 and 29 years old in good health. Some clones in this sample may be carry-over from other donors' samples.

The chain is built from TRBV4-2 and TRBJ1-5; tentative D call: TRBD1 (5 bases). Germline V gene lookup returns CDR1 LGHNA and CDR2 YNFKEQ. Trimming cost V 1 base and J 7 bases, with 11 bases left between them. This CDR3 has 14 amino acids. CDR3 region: CASSQAGGDQPQHF. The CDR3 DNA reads TGTGCCAGCAGCCAAGCGGGCGGGGACCAGCCCCAGCATTTT.

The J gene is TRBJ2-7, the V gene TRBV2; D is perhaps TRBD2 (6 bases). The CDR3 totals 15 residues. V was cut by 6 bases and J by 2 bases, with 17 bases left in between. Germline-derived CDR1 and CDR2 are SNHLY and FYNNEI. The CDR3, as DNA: TGTGCCAGCAGCCAACAGCTTAGCGGAACCTACGAGCAGTACTTC. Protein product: CASSQQLSGTYEQYF.

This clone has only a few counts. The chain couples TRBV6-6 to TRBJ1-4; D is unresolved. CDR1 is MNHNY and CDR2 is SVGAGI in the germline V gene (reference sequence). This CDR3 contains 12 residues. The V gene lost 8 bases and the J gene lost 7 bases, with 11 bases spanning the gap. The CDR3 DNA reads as TGTGCCAGCTCCCCGAGGACTGAAAAACTGTTTTTT. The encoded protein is CASSPRTEKLFF.

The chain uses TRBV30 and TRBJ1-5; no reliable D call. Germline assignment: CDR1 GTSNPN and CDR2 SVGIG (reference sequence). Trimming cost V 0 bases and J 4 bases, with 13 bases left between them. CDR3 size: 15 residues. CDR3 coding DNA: TGTGCCTGGAGTGTCCCTCCTGGTACGAATCAGCCCCAGCATTTT. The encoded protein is CAWSVPPGTNQPQHF. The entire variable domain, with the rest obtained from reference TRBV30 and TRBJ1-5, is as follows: SQTIHQWPATLVQPVGSPLSLECTVEGTSNPNLYWYRQAAGRGLQLLFYSVGIGQISSEVPQNLSASRPQDRQFILSSKKLLLSDSGFYLCAWSVPPGTNQPQHFGDGTRLSIL.

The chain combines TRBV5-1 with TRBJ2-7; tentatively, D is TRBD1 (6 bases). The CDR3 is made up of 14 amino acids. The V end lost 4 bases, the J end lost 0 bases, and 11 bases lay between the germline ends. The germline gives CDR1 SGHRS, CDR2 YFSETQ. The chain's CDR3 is CASSGMDSSYEQYF. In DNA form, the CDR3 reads TGCGCCAGCAGCGGAATGGACAGCTCCTACGAGCAGTACTTC.

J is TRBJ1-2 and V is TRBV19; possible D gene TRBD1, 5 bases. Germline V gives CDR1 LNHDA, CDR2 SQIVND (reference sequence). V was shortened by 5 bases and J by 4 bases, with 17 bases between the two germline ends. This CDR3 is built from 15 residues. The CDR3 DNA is TGTGCCAGTAGTTTTGACAGCCAAACGTTCTATGGCTACACCTTC. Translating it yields CASSFDSQTFYGYTF.

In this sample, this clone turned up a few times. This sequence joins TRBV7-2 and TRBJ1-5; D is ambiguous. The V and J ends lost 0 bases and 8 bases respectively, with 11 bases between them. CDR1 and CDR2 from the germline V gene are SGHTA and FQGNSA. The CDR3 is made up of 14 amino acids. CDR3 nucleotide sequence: TGTGCCAGCAGCTTAGCGGGGTCAATCGAGCCCCAGCATTTT. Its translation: CASSLAGSIEPQHF.

CDR3 residues: CASSPGRTRGYQYF. The CDR3 DNA reads TGTGCCAGCAGCCCTGGCCGGACTAGGGGTTATCAGTACTTC. The chain recombines TRBV4-2 with TRBJ2-5; TRBD2 aligns across 7 bases. The ends lost 4 bases at V and 11 bases at J; junction bases unmatched: 13. Per the germline V gene, CDR1 is LGHNA and CDR2 is YNFKEQ. This CDR3 spans 14 amino acids.

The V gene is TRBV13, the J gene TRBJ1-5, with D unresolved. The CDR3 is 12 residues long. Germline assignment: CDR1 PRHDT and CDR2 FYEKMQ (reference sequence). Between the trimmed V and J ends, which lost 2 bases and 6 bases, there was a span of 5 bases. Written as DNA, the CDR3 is TGTGCCAGCAGCTTATGGGGTCAGCCCCAGCATTTT. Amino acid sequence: CASSLWGQPQHF.

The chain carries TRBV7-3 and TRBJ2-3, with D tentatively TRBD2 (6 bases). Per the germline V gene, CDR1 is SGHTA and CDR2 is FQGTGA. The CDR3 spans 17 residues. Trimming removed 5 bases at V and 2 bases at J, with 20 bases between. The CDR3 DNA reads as TGTGCCAGCAGCCCCCAGGGACTCCCTAAGATCACAGATACGCAGTATTTT. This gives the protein CASSPQGLPKITDTQYF.

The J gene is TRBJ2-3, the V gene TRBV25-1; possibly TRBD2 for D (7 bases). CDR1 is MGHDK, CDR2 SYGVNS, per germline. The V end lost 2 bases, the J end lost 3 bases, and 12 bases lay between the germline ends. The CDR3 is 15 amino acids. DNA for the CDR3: TGTGCCAGCAGTGAAAGTCGGGGGGCGACAGATACGCAGTATTTT. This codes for CASSESRGATDTQYF.

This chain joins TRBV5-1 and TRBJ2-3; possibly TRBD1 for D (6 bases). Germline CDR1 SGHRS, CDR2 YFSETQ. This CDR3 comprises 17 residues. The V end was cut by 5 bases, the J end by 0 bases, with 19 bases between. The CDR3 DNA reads TGCGCCAGCAGACCGGACAGTCCTGTTGCTAGCACAGATACGCAGTATTTT. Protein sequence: CASRPDSPVASTDTQYF.

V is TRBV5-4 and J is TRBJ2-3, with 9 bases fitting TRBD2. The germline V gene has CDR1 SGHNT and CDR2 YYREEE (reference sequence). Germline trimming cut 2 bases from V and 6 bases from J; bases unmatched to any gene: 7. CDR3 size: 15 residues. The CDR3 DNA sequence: TGTGCCAGCAGCTTTGAGCGGGAGGCGGGTGATACGCAGTATTTT. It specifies CASSFEREAGDTQYF.

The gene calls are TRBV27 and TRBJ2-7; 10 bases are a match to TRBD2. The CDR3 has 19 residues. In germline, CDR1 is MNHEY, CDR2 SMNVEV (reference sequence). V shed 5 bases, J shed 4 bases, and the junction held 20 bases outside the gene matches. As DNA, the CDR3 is TGTGCCAGCAGTACTCGGCCGAGACTCAAAGCGGGAGGGCCTTACGAGCAGTACTTC. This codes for CASSTRPRLKAGGPYEQYF.

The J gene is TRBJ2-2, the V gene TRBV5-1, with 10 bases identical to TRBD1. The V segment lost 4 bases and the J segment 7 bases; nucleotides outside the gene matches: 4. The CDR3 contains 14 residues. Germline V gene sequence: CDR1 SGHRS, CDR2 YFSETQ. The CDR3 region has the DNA TGCGCCAGCAGCGAGGGACAGGGGATCGGGGAGCTGTTTTTT. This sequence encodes CASSEGQGIGELFF.

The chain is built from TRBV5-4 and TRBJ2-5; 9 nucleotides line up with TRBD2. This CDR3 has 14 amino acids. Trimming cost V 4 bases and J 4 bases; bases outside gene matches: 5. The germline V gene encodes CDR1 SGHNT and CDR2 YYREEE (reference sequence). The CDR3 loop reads CASSRAAGGETQYF. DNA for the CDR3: TGTGCCAGCAGCCGGGCAGCGGGAGGAGAGACCCAGTACTTC. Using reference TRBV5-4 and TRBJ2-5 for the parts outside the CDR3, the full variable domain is ETGVTQSPTHLIKTRGQQVTLRCSSQSGHNTVSWYQQALGQGPQFIFQYYREEENGRGNFPPRFSGLQFPNYSSELNVNALELDDSALYLCASSRAAGGETQYFGPGTRLLVL.

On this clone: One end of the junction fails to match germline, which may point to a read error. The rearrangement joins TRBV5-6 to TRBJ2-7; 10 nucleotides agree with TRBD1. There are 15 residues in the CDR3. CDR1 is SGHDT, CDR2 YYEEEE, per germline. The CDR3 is CASNLYRDRGDEQYF. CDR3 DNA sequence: TGTGCCAGCAACTTGTACCGGGACAGGGGTGACGAGCAGTACTTC.

Here the CDR3 reads CASSFNGRGETQYF. CDR3 sequence (DNA): TGCGCCAGCAGCTTTAACGGGCGAGGGGAGACCCAGTACTTC. The chain has TRBV5-1 and TRBJ2-5; D is perhaps TRBD2 (5 bases). The CDR3 length is 14 residues. Per germline, CDR1 SGHRS and CDR2 YFSETQ. The V gene lost 2 bases and the J gene lost 5 bases, with 13 bases spanning the gap.

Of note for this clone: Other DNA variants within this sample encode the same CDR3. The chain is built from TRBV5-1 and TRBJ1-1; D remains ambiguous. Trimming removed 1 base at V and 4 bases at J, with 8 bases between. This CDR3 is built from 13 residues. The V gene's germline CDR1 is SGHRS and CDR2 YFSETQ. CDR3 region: CASSLPGGTEAFF. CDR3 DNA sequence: TGCGCCAGCAGCTTGCCGGGCGGCACTGAAGCTTTCTTT.

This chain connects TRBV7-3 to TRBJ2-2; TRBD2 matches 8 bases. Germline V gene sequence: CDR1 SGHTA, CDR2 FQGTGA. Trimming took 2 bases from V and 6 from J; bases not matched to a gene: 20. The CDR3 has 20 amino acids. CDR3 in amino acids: CASSLGASFRGTSASGELFF. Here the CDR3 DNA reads TGTGCCAGCAGCTTAGGTGCCTCGTTCCGTGGGACTAGTGCCTCCGGGGAGCTGTTTTTT.

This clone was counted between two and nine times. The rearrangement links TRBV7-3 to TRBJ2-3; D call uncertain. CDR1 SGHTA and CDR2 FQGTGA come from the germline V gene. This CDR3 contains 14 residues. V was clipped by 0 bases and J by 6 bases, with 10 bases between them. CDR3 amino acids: CASSLTRRTDTQYF. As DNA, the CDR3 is TGTGCCAGCAGCTTAACGAGGCGTACGGATACGCAGTATTTT.

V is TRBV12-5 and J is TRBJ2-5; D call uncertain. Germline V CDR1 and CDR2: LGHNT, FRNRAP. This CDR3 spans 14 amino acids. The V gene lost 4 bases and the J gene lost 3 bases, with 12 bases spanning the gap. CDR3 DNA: TGTGCTAGTGGTTCTGACGGATTAAAAGAGACCCAGTACTTC. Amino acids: CASGSDGLKETQYF.

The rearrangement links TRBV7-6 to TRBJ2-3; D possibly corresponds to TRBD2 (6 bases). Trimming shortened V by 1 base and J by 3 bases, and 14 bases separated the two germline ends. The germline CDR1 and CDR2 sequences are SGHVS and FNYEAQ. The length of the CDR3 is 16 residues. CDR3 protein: CASSLGPSVGTDTQYF. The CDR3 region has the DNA TGTGCCAGCAGCTTAGGTCCTAGCGTGGGAACAGATACGCAGTATTTT.

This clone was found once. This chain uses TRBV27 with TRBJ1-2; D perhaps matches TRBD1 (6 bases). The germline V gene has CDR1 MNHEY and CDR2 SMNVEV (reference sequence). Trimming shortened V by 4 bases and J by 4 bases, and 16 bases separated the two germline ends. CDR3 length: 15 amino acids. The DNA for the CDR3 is TGTGCCAGCAGTTCAATCCCCGGGACAAGCTATGGCTACACCTTC. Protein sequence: CASSSIPGTSYGYTF.

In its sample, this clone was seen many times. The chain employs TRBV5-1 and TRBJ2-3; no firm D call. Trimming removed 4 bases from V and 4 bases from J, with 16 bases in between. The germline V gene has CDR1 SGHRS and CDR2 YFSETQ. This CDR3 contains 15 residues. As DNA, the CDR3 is TGCGCCAGCAGCGCGCTTGGGTTTTTCGCAGATACGCAGTATTTT. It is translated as CASSALGFFADTQYF.

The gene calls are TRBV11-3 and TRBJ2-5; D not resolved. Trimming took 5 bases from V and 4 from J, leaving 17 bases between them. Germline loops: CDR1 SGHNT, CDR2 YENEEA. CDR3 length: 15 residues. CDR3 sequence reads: CASSPGERVGETQYF. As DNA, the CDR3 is TGTGCCAGCAGCCCTGGAGAAAGGGTCGGAGAGACCCAGTACTTC.

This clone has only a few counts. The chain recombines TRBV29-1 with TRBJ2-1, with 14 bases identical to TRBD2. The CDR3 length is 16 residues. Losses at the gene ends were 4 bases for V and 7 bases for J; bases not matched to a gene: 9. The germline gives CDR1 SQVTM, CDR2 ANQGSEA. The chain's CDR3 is CSVGGPGTSGSNEQFF. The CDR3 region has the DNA TGCAGCGTTGGAGGGCCCGGGACTAGCGGGAGTAATGAGCAGTTCTTC.